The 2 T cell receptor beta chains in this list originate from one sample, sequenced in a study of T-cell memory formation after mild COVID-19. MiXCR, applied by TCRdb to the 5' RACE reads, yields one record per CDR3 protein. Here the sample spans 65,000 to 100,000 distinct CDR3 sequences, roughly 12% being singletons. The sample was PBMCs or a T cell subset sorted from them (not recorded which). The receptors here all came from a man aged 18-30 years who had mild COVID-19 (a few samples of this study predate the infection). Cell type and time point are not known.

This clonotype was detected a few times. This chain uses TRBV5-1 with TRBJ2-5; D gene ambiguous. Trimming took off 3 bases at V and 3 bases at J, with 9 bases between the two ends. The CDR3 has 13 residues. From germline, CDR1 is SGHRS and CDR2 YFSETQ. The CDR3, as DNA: TGCGCCAGCAGCTCTCTCTTCGAAGAGACCCAGTACTTC. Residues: CASSSLFEETQYF.

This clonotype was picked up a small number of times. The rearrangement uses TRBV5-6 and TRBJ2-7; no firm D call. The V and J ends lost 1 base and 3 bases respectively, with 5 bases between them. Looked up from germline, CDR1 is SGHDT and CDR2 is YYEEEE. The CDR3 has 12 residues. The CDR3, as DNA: TGTGCCAGCAGCTTGTCGGGCTACGAGCAGTACTTC. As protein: CASSLSGYEQYF.